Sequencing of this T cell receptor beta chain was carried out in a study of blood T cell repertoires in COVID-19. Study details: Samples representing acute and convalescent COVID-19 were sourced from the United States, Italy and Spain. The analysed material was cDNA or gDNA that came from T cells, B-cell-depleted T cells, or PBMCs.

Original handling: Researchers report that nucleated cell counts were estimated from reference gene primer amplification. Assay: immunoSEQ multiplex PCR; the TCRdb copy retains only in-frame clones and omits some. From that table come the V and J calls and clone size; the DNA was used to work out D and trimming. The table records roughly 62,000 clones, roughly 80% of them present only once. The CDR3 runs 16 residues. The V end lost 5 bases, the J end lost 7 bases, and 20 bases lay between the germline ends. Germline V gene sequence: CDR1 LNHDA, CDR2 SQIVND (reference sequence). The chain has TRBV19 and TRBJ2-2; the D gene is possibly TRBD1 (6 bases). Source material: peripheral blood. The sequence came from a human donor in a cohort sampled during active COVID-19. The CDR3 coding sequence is TGTGCCAGTAGTTTCAGCAGGGGACCCCGGGGCGGGGAGCTGTTTTTT. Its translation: CASSFSRGPRGGELFF.